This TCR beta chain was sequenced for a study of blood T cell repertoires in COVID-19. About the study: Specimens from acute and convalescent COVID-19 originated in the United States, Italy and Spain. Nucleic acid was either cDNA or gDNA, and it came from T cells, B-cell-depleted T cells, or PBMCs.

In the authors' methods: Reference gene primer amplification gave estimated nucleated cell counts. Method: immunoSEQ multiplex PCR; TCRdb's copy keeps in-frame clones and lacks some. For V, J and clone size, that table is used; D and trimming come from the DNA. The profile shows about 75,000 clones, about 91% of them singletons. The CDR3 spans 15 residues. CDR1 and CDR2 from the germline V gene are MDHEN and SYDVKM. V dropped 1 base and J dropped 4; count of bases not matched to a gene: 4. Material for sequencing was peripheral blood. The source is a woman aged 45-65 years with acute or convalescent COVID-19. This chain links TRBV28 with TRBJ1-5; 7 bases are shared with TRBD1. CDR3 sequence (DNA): TGTGCCAGCAGTTTATTTTTGACAGGGAATCAGCCCCAGCATTTT. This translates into CASSLFLTGNQPQHF.